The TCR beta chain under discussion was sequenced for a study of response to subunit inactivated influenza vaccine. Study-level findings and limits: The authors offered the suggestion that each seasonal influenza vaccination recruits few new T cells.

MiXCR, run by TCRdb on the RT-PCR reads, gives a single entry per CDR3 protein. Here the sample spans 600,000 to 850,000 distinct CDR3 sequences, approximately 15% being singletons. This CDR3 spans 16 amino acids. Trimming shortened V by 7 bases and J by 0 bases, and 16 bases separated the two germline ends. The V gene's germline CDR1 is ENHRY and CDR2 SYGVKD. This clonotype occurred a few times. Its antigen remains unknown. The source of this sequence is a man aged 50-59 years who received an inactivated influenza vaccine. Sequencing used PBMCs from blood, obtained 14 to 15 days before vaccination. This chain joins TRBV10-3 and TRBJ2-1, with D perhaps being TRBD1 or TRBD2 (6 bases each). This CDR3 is CAITSQKGGSYNEQFF. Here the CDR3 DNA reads TGTGCCATCACGAGCCAGAAGGGGGGCTCCTACAATGAGCAGTTCTTC.